This is a list of T cell receptor beta chains from one sample in a study of T cell responses to AZD1222 COVID-19 vaccine. Assay: immunoSEQ multiplex PCR; the TCRdb copy retains only in-frame clones and omits some. The sample yields nearly 35,000 clones, 75% to 85% seen once. The source material was peripheral blood, sampled 28 days after the second AZD1222 dose. The receptors here all came from an adult who received the AZD1222 COVID-19 vaccine. CDR3s include the opening cysteine and the closing phenylalanine or tryptophan. Fields, in order: CDR3 length, V gene, J gene, clone size, D gene, CDR3 DNA, CDR3 protein. D genes are given only for firm matches. Size values are once, few and many counts, or a class for expanded clones, and some rows have none.

CDR3 length: 16
V gene: TRBV7-2
J gene: TRBJ2-2
clone size: -
D gene: TRBD2
CDR3 DNA: TGTGCCAGCAGCTTATTTACTAGCGGGTCGGGCGGGGAGCTGTTTTTT
CDR3 protein: CASSLFTSGSGGELFF

CDR3 length: 17
V gene: TRBV10-3
J gene: TRBJ1-1
clone size: -
D gene: -
CDR3 DNA: TGTGCCATCACCTCGCCAGAGGGGAAGGGAAGGAACACTGAAGCTTTCTTT
CDR3 protein: CAITSPEGKGRNTEAFF

CDR3 length: 14
V gene: TRBV19
J gene: TRBJ1-1
clone size: -
D gene: -
CDR3 DNA: TGTGCCAGTAGTCCTTCGGACACCCCGGTTGAAGCTTTCTTT
CDR3 protein: CASSPSDTPVEAFF

CDR3 length: 16
V gene: TRBV5-6
J gene: TRBJ2-3
clone size: medium-sized
D gene: -
CDR3 DNA: TGTGCCAGCAGCTTCGCCGGTGGGGGGAGGCCAGATACGCAGTATTTT
CDR3 protein: CASSFAGGGRPDTQYF

CDR3 length: 16
V gene: TRBV4-3
J gene: TRBJ2-3
clone size: few
D gene: -
CDR3 DNA: TGCGCCAGCAGCCAAGACGAGAACGCAGTTGCAGATACGCAGTATTTT
CDR3 protein: CASSQDENAVADTQYF

CDR3 length: 13
V gene: TRBV19
J gene: TRBJ2-7
clone size: few
D gene: -
CDR3 DNA: TGTGCCAGTAGCCTGGGGGGTATCAACGAGCAGTACTTC
CDR3 protein: CASSLGGINEQYF

CDR3 length: 20
V gene: TRBV19
J gene: TRBJ1-1
clone size: -
D gene: TRBD1
CDR3 DNA: TGTGCCAGTAGAGGGGTACCGGGACAGGGGGTGGAAAACATGAACACTGAAGCTTTCTTT
CDR3 protein: CASRGVPGQGVENMNTEAFF

CDR3 length: 16
V gene: TRBV29-1
J gene: TRBJ1-5
clone size: few
D gene: TRBD1
CDR3 DNA: TGCAGCCTCTGCCCGGGACAGGGGGCCATCAATCAGCCCCAGCATTTT
CDR3 protein: CSLCPGQGAINQPQHF

CDR3 length: 14
V gene: TRBV29-1
J gene: TRBJ2-2
clone size: -
D gene: TRBD2
CDR3 DNA: TGCAGCGCCCGGGGGGGCCCGAACACCGGGGTGCTGTTTTTT
CDR3 protein: CSARGGPNTGVLFF

CDR3 length: 12
V gene: TRBV29-1
J gene: TRBJ2-2
clone size: -
D gene: -
CDR3 DNA: TGCAGCGCGGGCCCCCCCACCGGGGAGCTGTTTTTT
CDR3 protein: CSAGPPTGELFF

CDR3 length: 13
V gene: TRBV5-1
J gene: TRBJ2-3
clone size: -
D gene: -
CDR3 DNA: TGCGCCAGCAGCTTCGGGCAAACAGATACGCAGTATTTT
CDR3 protein: CASSFGQTDTQYF

CDR3 length: 16
V gene: TRBV20-1
J gene: TRBJ2-1
clone size: -
D gene: TRBD1
CDR3 DNA: TGCAGTGCTAGTCTAGGGGGCGCAGGGACCTACAATGAGCAGTTCTTC
CDR3 protein: CSASLGGAGTYNEQFF

CDR3 length: 13
V gene: TRBV19
J gene: TRBJ1-1
clone size: -
D gene: TRBD1
CDR3 DNA: TGTGCCAGTAGCAACAGGGGGAACACTGAAGCTTTCTTT
CDR3 protein: CASSNRGNTEAFF

CDR3 length: 14
V gene: TRBV10-2
J gene: TRBJ2-3
clone size: -
D gene: TRBD2
CDR3 DNA: TGCGCCAGCAGTGGGACTAGCGGGGCAGATACGCAGTATTTT
CDR3 protein: CASSGTSGADTQYF

CDR3 length: 13
V gene: TRBV6-6
J gene: TRBJ1-2
clone size: -
D gene: TRBD1
CDR3 DNA: TGTGCCAGCAGTCGGACAGGCAACTATGGCTACACCTTC
CDR3 protein: CASSRTGNYGYTF

CDR3 length: 16
V gene: TRBV7-6
J gene: TRBJ1-3
clone size: once
D gene: -
CDR3 DNA: TGTGCCAGCAGCTTAGGTCAGATAGGCTCTGGAAACACCATATATTTT
CDR3 protein: CASSLGQIGSGNTIYF

CDR3 length: 13
V gene: TRBV2
J gene: TRBJ2-3
clone size: -
D gene: TRBD1
CDR3 DNA: TGTGCCAGGCGGACAGGGCGCACAGATACGCAGTATTTT
CDR3 protein: CARRTGRTDTQYF

CDR3 length: 14
V gene: TRBV3-1/TRBV3-2
J gene: TRBJ1-5
clone size: few
D gene: -
CDR3 DNA: TGTGCCAGCAGCCAAGACTATAGCAATCAGCCCCAGCATTTT
CDR3 protein: CASSQDYSNQPQHF

CDR3 length: 14
V gene: TRBV4-2
J gene: TRBJ2-2
clone size: -
D gene: -
CDR3 DNA: TGTGCCAGCACCCCGGGACAAGAAACCGGGGAGCTGTTTTTT
CDR3 protein: CASTPGQETGELFF

CDR3 length: 12
V gene: TRBV24-1
J gene: TRBJ2-3
clone size: -
D gene: -
CDR3 DNA: TGTGCCACCGGAGGATCCACAGATACGCAGTATTTT
CDR3 protein: CATGGSTDTQYF

CDR3 length: 15
V gene: TRBV4-3
J gene: TRBJ2-2
clone size: -
D gene: -
CDR3 DNA: TGCGCCAGCAGCCAAGAATGGGATTCCACCGGGGAGCTGTTTTTT
CDR3 protein: CASSQEWDSTGELFF

CDR3 length: 16
V gene: TRBV4-1
J gene: TRBJ2-7
clone size: once
D gene: -
CDR3 DNA: TGCGCCAGCAGCCAGGCGGTTACAGGGTTACTCCCCGAGCAGTACTTC
CDR3 protein: CASSQAVTGLLPEQYF

CDR3 length: 12
V gene: TRBV12-3/TRBV12-4
J gene: TRBJ1-1
clone size: -
D gene: -
CDR3 DNA: TGTGCCAGCACCTCAAATACGTGGGAAGCTTTCTTT
CDR3 protein: CASTSNTWEAFF

CDR3 length: 18
V gene: TRBV28
J gene: TRBJ2-4
clone size: -
D gene: TRBD2
CDR3 DNA: TGTGCCAGCAGTCCCCTCTTGGCGGGAGGTTATTCCAAAAACATTCAGTACTTC
CDR3 protein: CASSPLLAGGYSKNIQYF

CDR3 length: 15
V gene: TRBV7-3
J gene: TRBJ2-1
clone size: -
D gene: TRBD1
CDR3 DNA: TGTGCCAGCAGCCCCTCCGGACAGGCCATCCACGAGCAGTTCTTC
CDR3 protein: CASSPSGQAIHEQFF

CDR3 length: 15
V gene: TRBV5-4
J gene: TRBJ1-2
clone size: -
D gene: TRBD1
CDR3 DNA: TGTGCCAGCAGCTTGGCGGGGACAGGGAGAGGTGGCTACACCTTC
CDR3 protein: CASSLAGTGRGGYTF

CDR3 length: 18
V gene: TRBV5-3
J gene: TRBJ2-6
clone size: -
D gene: TRBD2
CDR3 DNA: TGTGCCAGAGGCCATGAGACTAGCGGGAGGGCTGGGGCCAACGTCCTGACTTTC
CDR3 protein: CARGHETSGRAGANVLTF

CDR3 length: 15
V gene: TRBV11-2
J gene: TRBJ1-3
clone size: -
D gene: -
CDR3 DNA: TGTGCCAGCAGCCCCCCTCCCAACTCTGGAAACACCATATATTTT
CDR3 protein: CASSPPPNSGNTIYF

CDR3 length: 16
V gene: TRBV7-9
J gene: TRBJ2-5
clone size: -
D gene: TRBD1
CDR3 DNA: TGTGCCAGCAGCTTACAGACAGGGAACGGTTTAGAGACCCAGTACTTC
CDR3 protein: CASSLQTGNGLETQYF

CDR3 length: 12
V gene: TRBV12-3/TRBV12-4
J gene: TRBJ1-2
clone size: -
D gene: -
CDR3 DNA: TGTGCCAGCAGTCTCCGCGTCTATGGCTACACCTTC
CDR3 protein: CASSLRVYGYTF

CDR3 length: 17
V gene: TRBV19
J gene: TRBJ2-1
clone size: -
D gene: -
CDR3 DNA: TGTGCCAGTAGTAAAGGGTCAGTCCCTTTATCCTACAATGAGCAGTTCTTC
CDR3 protein: CASSKGSVPLSYNEQFF

CDR3 length: 14
V gene: TRBV9
J gene: TRBJ2-1
clone size: -
D gene: -
CDR3 DNA: TGTGCCAGCAGCGTCCAGACAGAAAACAATGAGCAGTTCTTC
CDR3 protein: CASSVQTENNEQFF

CDR3 length: 15
V gene: TRBV18
J gene: TRBJ1-6
clone size: -
D gene: TRBD1
CDR3 DNA: TGTGCCAGCTCACCGTACGCAGGGGGCCAATCACCCCTCCACTTT
CDR3 protein: CASSPYAGGQSPLHF

CDR3 length: 16
V gene: TRBV7-9
J gene: TRBJ2-1
clone size: -
D gene: -
CDR3 DNA: TGTGCCAGCCTTCAAACCCAGGGGCTCTCCTACAATGAGCAGTTCTTC
CDR3 protein: CASLQTQGLSYNEQFF

CDR3 length: 17
V gene: TRBV15
J gene: TRBJ1-5
clone size: -
D gene: -
CDR3 DNA: TGTGCCACCAGCACTTCACGGGGCCCTGGGAGCAATCAGCCCCAGCATTTT
CDR3 protein: CATSTSRGPGSNQPQHF

CDR3 length: 15
V gene: TRBV6-5
J gene: TRBJ1-4
clone size: once
D gene: TRBD1
CDR3 DNA: TGTGCCAGCAGACAGACAGGGGGCCCATTTGAAAAACTGTTTTTT
CDR3 protein: CASRQTGGPFEKLFF

CDR3 length: 16
V gene: TRBV3-1/TRBV3-2
J gene: TRBJ2-3
clone size: -
D gene: TRBD2
CDR3 DNA: TGTGCCAGCAGCCTACAAGCGGGGACCCGCGGAGATACGCAGTATTTT
CDR3 protein: CASSLQAGTRGDTQYF

CDR3 length: 17
V gene: TRBV18
J gene: TRBJ1-2
clone size: few
D gene: -
CDR3 DNA: TGTGCCAGCTCGTCGTCTTTGGGGCAGGCCCTCAACTATGGCTACACCTTC
CDR3 protein: CASSSSLGQALNYGYTF

CDR3 length: 18
V gene: TRBV4-3
J gene: TRBJ2-1
clone size: -
D gene: TRBD2
CDR3 DNA: TGCGCCAGCAGCCAAGATTTGGTAGCGGGAGGGCGTCCCAGAGAGCAGTTCTTC
CDR3 protein: CASSQDLVAGGRPREQFF

CDR3 length: 13
V gene: TRBV12-3/TRBV12-4
J gene: TRBJ1-5
clone size: -
D gene: -
CDR3 DNA: TGTGCCAGCAGTCAGAATAGCAATCAGCCCCAGCATTTT
CDR3 protein: CASSQNSNQPQHF

CDR3 length: 17
V gene: TRBV7-2
J gene: TRBJ2-2
clone size: few
D gene: TRBD2
CDR3 DNA: TGTGCCAGCAGCTTAGGACTAGCGGGAGGGAACACCGGGGAGCTGTTTTTT
CDR3 protein: CASSLGLAGGNTGELFF

CDR3 length: 16
V gene: TRBV10-1
J gene: TRBJ1-3
clone size: -
D gene: TRBD1
CDR3 DNA: TGCGCCAGCAGTGACCCCGGGACAGGGCGAGGAAACACCATATATTTT
CDR3 protein: CASSDPGTGRGNTIYF

CDR3 length: 12
V gene: TRBV10-2
J gene: TRBJ1-1
clone size: once
D gene: -
CDR3 DNA: TGCGCCAGCGGCCAGGGGAACACTGAAGCTTTCTTT
CDR3 protein: CASGQGNTEAFF

CDR3 length: 13
V gene: TRBV12-3/TRBV12-4
J gene: TRBJ1-4
clone size: -
D gene: -
CDR3 DNA: TGTGCCAGCAGTTTAAGGCGAGATGAAAAACTGTTTTTT
CDR3 protein: CASSLRRDEKLFF

CDR3 length: 15
V gene: TRBV5-1
J gene: TRBJ2-7
clone size: -
D gene: TRBD1
CDR3 DNA: TGCGCCAGCAGCTTCGCGACAGGGGCGTTGTACGAGCAGTACTTC
CDR3 protein: CASSFATGALYEQYF

CDR3 length: 14
V gene: TRBV6-2/TRBV6-3
J gene: TRBJ1-2
clone size: once
D gene: -
CDR3 DNA: TGTGCCAGCAGTTACTTGGTCAGGAACTATGGCTACACCTTC
CDR3 protein: CASSYLVRNYGYTF

CDR3 length: 14
V gene: TRBV5-1
J gene: TRBJ1-5
clone size: -
D gene: -
CDR3 DNA: TGCGCCAGCAGCCCGGACACTCGGGCTCAGCCCCAGCATTTT
CDR3 protein: CASSPDTRAQPQHF

CDR3 length: 11
V gene: TRBV5-6
J gene: TRBJ2-1
clone size: -
D gene: -
CDR3 DNA: TGTGCCAGCAGGGACTTCGATGAGCAGTTCTTC
CDR3 protein: CASRDFDEQFF

CDR3 length: 15
V gene: TRBV6-5
J gene: TRBJ2-3
clone size: few
D gene: -
CDR3 DNA: TGTGCCAGCAGTTACTCACGGCAGGGGGGGGATACGCAGTATTTT
CDR3 protein: CASSYSRQGGDTQYF